These 20 T cell receptor beta chains were all obtained from the same sample, sequenced in a study of T cells in localized non-small cell lung cancer (dated by TCRdb to 2020 to 2021). Receptors were amplified or captured by the immunoSEQ multiplex PCR assay. Not all clones reach the TCRdb copy of this immuneACCESS table, which keeps in-frame sequences only. Checked studies attribute under half of the gap to unresolved V genes and leave the rest unexplained. Counted in this sample were roughly 38,000 clones; approximately 89% of them appeared once. About 2.5% of the sample is held by the ten biggest clonotypes. The sample in question was peripheral blood, obtained before any cancer treatment. Every receptor here comes from a woman aged 35 to 70 with stage I lung adenocarcinoma.

V is TRBV11-2 and J is TRBJ2-7; no clear D. The CDR3 is made up of 16 amino acids. Looked up from germline, CDR1 is SGHAT and CDR2 is FQNNGV. V shed 1 base and J shed 5 bases, with 18 bases lying between them. CDR3 bases: TGTGCCAGCAGCTTAGGGCTGGTAGCAGGCAACCACGAGCAGTACTTC. It translates to CASSLGLVAGNHEQYF.

This chain links TRBV28 with TRBJ1-2; D gene unclear. The V end was cut by 4 bases, the J end by 0 bases, with 12 bases between. The CDR3 loop spans 15 amino acids. The germline CDR1 and CDR2 sequences are MDHEN and SYDVKM. The CDR3 sequence: CASSSPTGANYGYTF. DNA for the CDR3: TGTGCCAGCAGTTCCCCAACTGGGGCTAACTATGGCTACACCTTC.

The genes are TRBV11-2 and TRBJ2-5; no firm D call. Germline CDR1 is SGHAT and CDR2 is FQNNGV. CDR3 length equals 14 residues. V was shortened by 5 bases and J by 2 bases, with 12 bases between the two germline ends. The CDR3 sequence is CASSPEWQQETQYF. For the CDR3, the DNA is TGTGCCAGCAGCCCTGAATGGCAGCAAGAGACCCAGTACTTC.

This sequence joins TRBV4-2 and TRBJ1-6; possibly TRBD1 for D (5 bases). Trimming cost V 0 bases and J 7 bases, with 10 bases left between them. This CDR3 comprises 15 residues. CDR1 LGHNA and CDR2 YNFKEQ come from the germline V gene. CDR3 nucleotide sequence: TGTGCCAGCAGCCAAGAAGGGACGGAGAATTCACCCCTCCACTTT. The encoded protein is CASSQEGTENSPLHF.

With regard to this clone: This specimen includes other DNA sequences encoding the same CDR3. The chain is built from TRBV10-3 and TRBJ2-3, with a possible D match to TRBD2 (5 bases). V was trimmed by 8 bases and J by 8 bases, leaving 17 bases between them. CDR3 length equals 13 residues. Germline V gene lookup returns CDR1 ENHRY and CDR2 SYGVKD. CDR3 bases: TGTGCCATCGGGGAGACCCTACCGGGTACGCAGTATTTT. Its translation: CAIGETLPGTQYF.

J is TRBJ2-2 and V is TRBV2; either TRBD1 or TRBD2 may fit D (6 bases each). The CDR3 runs 16 residues. CDR1 and CDR2 (germline): SNHLY, FYNNEI. The V gene lost 4 bases and the J gene lost 3 bases, with 15 bases spanning the gap. CDR3 bases: TGTGCCAGCAGTGCTCACGGGGGCCTATACACCGGGGAGCTGTTTTTT. It is translated as CASSAHGGLYTGELFF.

The chain uses TRBV11-2 and TRBJ2-3; D is ambiguous. This CDR3 spans 16 amino acids. Looked up from germline, CDR1 is SGHAT and CDR2 is FQNNGV. Trimming shortened V by 3 bases and J by 6 bases, and 19 bases separated the two germline ends. The CDR3 nucleotides read TGTGCCAGCAGCTTGGAACGGACCTCCCTGTACGATACGCAGTATTTT. This translates into CASSLERTSLYDTQYF.

The genes are TRBV11-2 and TRBJ1-2; the match to TRBD1 covers 9 bases. Trimming cost V 5 bases and J 8 bases; bases outside gene matches: 6. The CDR3 covers 13 residues. Germline CDR1 SGHAT, CDR2 FQNNGV. CDR3 region: CASSAGTGFGYTF. The CDR3 DNA sequence: TGTGCCAGCAGCGCAGGGACAGGGTTCGGCTACACCTTC. The full variable domain, rest sourced from reference TRBV11-2 and TRBJ1-2, is EAGVAQSPRYKIIEKRQSVAFWCNPISGHATLYWYQQILGQGPKLLIQFQNNGVVDDSQLPKDRFSAERLKGVDSTLKIQPAKLEDSAVYLCASSAGTGFGYTFGSGTRLTVV.

J is TRBJ2-2 and V is TRBV15; 9 bases line up with TRBD2. Germline loops: CDR1 LNHNV, CDR2 YYDKDF (reference sequence). The CDR3 is made up of 17 amino acids. V lost 0 bases and J lost 1; bases outside the gene matches: 3. CDR3 protein: CATSRDGLALNTGELFF. CDR3 coding DNA: TGTGCCACCAGCAGAGATGGACTAGCGCTGAACACCGGGGAGCTGTTTTTT.

V gene TRBV2 combines with J gene TRBJ1-4; D is ambiguous. This CDR3 spans 14 amino acids. V gave up 2 bases and J gave up 5 bases, with 9 bases separating them. Germline lookup yields CDR1 SNHLY and CDR2 FYNNEI. In nucleotides, the CDR3 is TGTGCCAGCAGTGAAAGTCGCCTAAATGAAAAACTGTTTTTT. Amino acid sequence: CASSESRLNEKLFF. Looking up the rest from reference TRBV2 and TRBJ1-4 gives the full variable domain: EPEVTQTPSHQVTQMGQEVILRCVPISNHLYFYWYRQILGQKVEFLVSFYNNEISEKSEIFDDQFSVERPDGSNFTLKIRSTKLEDSAMYFCASSESRLNEKLFFGSGTQLSVL.

V usage is TRBV7-2 and J usage is TRBJ1-4; D might be TRBD1 (5 bases). This CDR3 has 15 amino acids. The germline CDR1 and CDR2 sequences are SGHTA and FQGNSA. The germline V and J ends were trimmed by 5 bases and 8 bases, with 18 bases remaining between them. Here the CDR3 reads CASSRSGTELEKLFF. CDR3 nucleotides: TGTGCCAGCAGCCGATCCGGGACCGAATTAGAAAAACTGTTTTTT.

V usage is TRBV5-1 and J usage is TRBJ2-4, with D possibly TRBD2 on 5 matching bases. From germline, CDR1 is SGHRS and CDR2 YFSETQ. With 3 bases removed from V and 0 bases from J, the gap between germline ends came to 10 bases. This CDR3 is built from 15 residues. In DNA form, the CDR3 reads TGCGCCAGCAGCTATGAGGCGGGAGCCAAAAACATTCAGTACTTC. As protein: CASSYEAGAKNIQYF.

This chain uses TRBV5-5 with TRBJ2-3, with 7 bases that match TRBD2. After removal of 7 bases from V and 4 bases from J, the junction contained 9 bases not matched to a gene. CDR3 length equals 14 residues. Germline V CDR1 and CDR2: SGHKS, YYEKEE (reference sequence). The CDR3 region has the DNA TGTGCCAGCGGGCGGACTAGATTCGCAGATACGCAGTATTTT. Translating it yields CASGRTRFADTQYF.

This sequence joins TRBV5-1 and TRBJ2-3; the match to TRBD1 covers 8 bases. V lost 4 bases to trimming and J lost 3 bases; unmatched junction nucleotides: 4. This CDR3 contains 14 residues. The germline gives CDR1 SGHRS, CDR2 YFSETQ. The CDR3 nucleotides are TGCGCCAGCAGCGACAGGGGTAAGACAGATACGCAGTATTTT. It encodes CASSDRGKTDTQYF.

This CDR3 is CASSSRKGTGYTGELFF. The CDR3 region has the DNA TGTGCCAGCTCATCAAGAAAAGGGACAGGGTACACCGGGGAGCTGTTTTTT. This chain links TRBV18 with TRBJ2-2, with 9 bases fitting TRBD1. Germline CDR1 and CDR2: KGHSH and LQKENI. V lost 5 bases, J lost 3 bases, and 10 bases stayed unmatched. The CDR3 runs 17 residues.

The DNA of the CDR3 is TGTGCCAGCAGCTCTACAGGGGAAAGGTTGCTGTTTTTT. Amino acids: CASSSTGERLLFF. The rearrangement joins TRBV7-2 to TRBJ2-2; TRBD1 aligns across 7 bases. The CDR3 contains 13 residues. V lost 4 bases, J lost 13 bases, and 9 bases stayed unmatched. Germline CDR1 and CDR2: SGHTA and FQGNSA. The whole variable domain, remainder taken from reference TRBV7-2 and TRBJ2-2, is GAGVSQSPSNKVTEKGKDVELRCDPISGHTALYWYRQSLGQGLEFLIYFQGNSAPDKSGLPSDRFSAERTGGSVSTLTIQRTQQEDSAVYLCASSSTGERLLFFGEGSRLTVL.

The CDR3 reads CASSSHGLAGGGNTGELFF. Here the CDR3 DNA reads TGTGCCAGCAGCTCCCACGGACTAGCGGGAGGGGGGAACACCGGGGAGCTGTTTTTT. The chain is built from TRBV7-2 and TRBJ2-2; 15 nucleotides match TRBD2. This CDR3 region has 19 residues. Germline V gives CDR1 SGHTA, CDR2 FQGNSA. V was clipped by 4 bases and J by 1 base; unmatched bases: 7.

As DNA, the CDR3 is TGTGCCAGCAGCTTAGACCCGGGACAGGGGACTGGCTACACCTTC. This sequence encodes CASSLDPGQGTGYTF. The chain recombines TRBV7-8 with TRBJ1-2, with 10 bases matching TRBD1. The germline V gene has CDR1 SGHVS and CDR2 FQNEAQ. The CDR3 extends over 15 amino acids. Losses at the gene ends were 1 base for V and 7 bases for J; bases not matched to a gene: 6.

The sample holds one count of this clone. The genes are TRBV4-1 and TRBJ2-3; 13 nucleotides match TRBD2. V lost 4 bases to trimming and J lost 5 bases; unmatched junction nucleotides: 9. This CDR3 has 17 residues. Germline V lookup: CDR1 MGHRA, CDR2 YSYEKL. DNA of the CDR3: TGCGCCAGCAGCCCTTCCCGACTAGCGGGAGGTAAAGATACGCAGTATTTT. It specifies CASSPSRLAGGKDTQYF.

V gene TRBV18 combines with J gene TRBJ2-7; TRBD2 might be the D (5 bases). This CDR3 is built from 15 residues. V dropped 3 bases and J dropped 2 bases, with 14 bases sitting between them. Germline values: CDR1 KGHSH, CDR2 LQKENI. CDR3 protein: CASSPVGSYTYEQYF. The CDR3 DNA is TGTGCCAGCTCACCCGTTGGGAGTTACACCTACGAGCAGTACTTC.